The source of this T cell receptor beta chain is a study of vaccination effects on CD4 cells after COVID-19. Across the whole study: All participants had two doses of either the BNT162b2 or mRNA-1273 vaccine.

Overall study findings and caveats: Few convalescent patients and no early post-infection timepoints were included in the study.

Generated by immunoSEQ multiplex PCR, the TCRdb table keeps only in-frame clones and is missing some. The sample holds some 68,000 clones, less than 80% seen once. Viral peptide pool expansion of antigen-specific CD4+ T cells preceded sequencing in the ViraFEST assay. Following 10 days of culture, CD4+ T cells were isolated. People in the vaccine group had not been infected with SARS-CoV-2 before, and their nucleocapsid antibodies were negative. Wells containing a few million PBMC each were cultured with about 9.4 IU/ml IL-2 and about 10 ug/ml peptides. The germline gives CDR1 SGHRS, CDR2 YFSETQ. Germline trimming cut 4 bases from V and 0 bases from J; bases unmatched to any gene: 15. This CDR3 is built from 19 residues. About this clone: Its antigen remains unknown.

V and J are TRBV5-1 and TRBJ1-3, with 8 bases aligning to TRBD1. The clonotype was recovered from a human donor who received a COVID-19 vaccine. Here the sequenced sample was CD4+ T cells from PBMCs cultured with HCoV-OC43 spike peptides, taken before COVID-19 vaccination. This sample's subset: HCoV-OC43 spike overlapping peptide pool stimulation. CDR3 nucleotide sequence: TGCGCCAGCAGCCAGTTCCGGGGAGGGACAGGTCCCTCTGGAAACACCATATATTTT. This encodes CASSQFRGGTGPSGNTIYF.